The 8 T cell receptor beta chains presented below share a single source sample, sequenced in a study of blood T cell repertoires in COVID-19. This table comes from immunoSEQ multiplex PCR, and its TCRdb copy is limited to in-frame clones, with some not included. This repertoire shows more than 300,000 clones, about 90% found once; its top ten account for approximately 6%. Sequencing was carried out using PBMCs or T cells enriched from blood (not recorded which). All receptors come from a woman in her thirties who had recovered from COVID-19.

Concerning this clone itself: Within the sample, other DNA sequences also encode this same CDR3. The chain uses TRBV6-5 and TRBJ1-1; 7 bases are a match to TRBD1. Losses at the gene ends were 5 bases for V and 5 bases for J; bases not matched to a gene: 8. CDR1 is MNHEY, CDR2 SVGAGI, per germline. The CDR3 extends over 14 amino acids. CDR3 protein: CASSRQGGGTEAFF. The CDR3 DNA reads TGTGCCAGCAGTCGACAGGGAGGTGGTACTGAAGCTTTCTTT.

This chain links TRBV7-9 with TRBJ1-1; tentative D call: TRBD1 (5 bases). The germline V gene has CDR1 SEHNR and CDR2 FQNEAQ (reference sequence). V was pared by 5 bases and J by 0 bases, with 13 bases between. This CDR3 contains 15 residues. The CDR3 is CASSPPGLLNTEAFF. CDR3 nucleotide sequence: TGTGCCAGCAGCCCGCCGGGACTCCTGAACACTGAAGCTTTCTTT.

The genes are TRBV5-8 and TRBJ1-3; D remains ambiguous. V was trimmed by 4 bases and J by 0 bases, leaving 11 bases between them. Germline lookup yields CDR1 SGHTS and CDR2 YDEGEE. The CDR3 spans 15 residues. CDR3 DNA: TGTGCCAGCAGCGTCCGAGGCAGCTCTGGAAACACCATATATTTT. It encodes CASSVRGSSGNTIYF. Based on the CDR3 plus reference TRBV5-8 and TRBJ1-3, the full variable domain is EAGVTQSPTHLIKTRGQQATLRCSPISGHTSVYWYQQALGLGLQFLLWYDEGEERNRGNFPPRFSGRQFPNYSSELNVNALELEDSALYLCASSVRGSSGNTIYFGEGSWLTVV.

J is TRBJ2-1 and V is TRBV2; 13 nucleotides line up with TRBD2. CDR1 is SNHLY and CDR2 is FYNNEI in the germline V gene. Unmatched junction bases numbered 6, after V lost 6 bases and J lost 1 base. This CDR3 spans 17 amino acids. CDR3 in amino acids: CASRGLAGELSYNEQFF. CDR3 in DNA: TGTGCCAGCAGAGGACTAGCGGGGGAGCTATCCTACAATGAGCAGTTCTTC. The full variable domain, its missing parts supplied by reference TRBV2 and TRBJ2-1, is EPEVTQTPSHQVTQMGQEVILRCVPISNHLYFYWYRQILGQKVEFLVSFYNNEISEKSEIFDDQFSVERPDGSNFTLKIRSTKLEDSAMYFCASRGLAGELSYNEQFFGPGTRLTVL.

The rearrangement uses TRBV7-9 and TRBJ1-1; 7 nucleotides align to TRBD1. The CDR3 extends over 14 amino acids. Looked up from germline, CDR1 is SEHNR and CDR2 is FQNEAQ (reference sequence). V gave up 6 bases and J gave up 1 base; unmatched junction bases: 5. CDR3 sequence (DNA): TGTGCCAGCAGGCCCGGGACAGAGAACACTGAAGCTTTCTTT. Residues: CASRPGTENTEAFF. Full variable domain (missing parts from reference TRBV7-9 and TRBJ1-1): DTGVSQNPRHKITKRGQNVTFRCDPISEHNRLYWYRQTLGQGPEFLTYFQNEAQLEKSRLLSDRFSAERPKGSFSTLEIQRTEQGDSAMYLCASRPGTENTEAFFGQGTRLTVV.

The V and J genes are TRBV27 and TRBJ2-1; D perhaps matches TRBD1 (6 bases). The CDR3 runs to 14 residues. The V end lost 2 bases, the J end lost 9 bases, and 14 bases lay between the germline ends. Germline V gene data show CDR1 as MNHEY and CDR2 as SMNVEV (reference sequence). In DNA form, the CDR3 reads TGTGCCAGCAGTTTAGGTCAGGGGTGGGTTGAGCAGTTCTTC. This translates into CASSLGQGWVEQFF.

V gene TRBV10-3 combines with J gene TRBJ1-1, with D tentatively TRBD1 (6 bases). CDR1 ENHRY and CDR2 SYGVKD come from the germline V gene. This CDR3 is 14 amino acids long. V was pared by 8 bases and J by 0 bases, with 13 bases between. The CDR3 DNA sequence: TGTGCCATCGGAGTGGGGGGGCTGAACACTGAAGCTTTCTTT. This sequence encodes CAIGVGGLNTEAFF.

The DNA of the CDR3 is TGTGCCAGCAGTCTTGGACTAGCGCATTACAATGAGCAGTTCTTC. Encoded protein: CASSLGLAHYNEQFF. The genes are TRBV6-4 and TRBJ2-1; the match to TRBD2 covers 9 bases. CDR1 is MRHNA, CDR2 SNTAGT, per germline. V was clipped by 5 bases and J by 4 bases; unmatched bases: 6. This CDR3 is built from 15 residues.